This T cell receptor (beta chain) is from a study of shared clonotypes between healthy human individuals. A few counts support this clone. This CDR3 is also generated by other DNA sequences in the sample. Profiled with immunoSEQ multiplex PCR; TCRdb holds only in-frame clones, not every one. The sample lists about 2.3 million clones, over 85% occurring once. CDR3 size: 15 residues. Germline loops: CDR1 KGHSH, CDR2 LQKENI. With 3 bases clipped from V and 6 bases from J, the junction kept 7 bases outside the gene matches. The V and J genes are TRBV18 and TRBJ1-5; 8 nucleotides match TRBD1. The sequencing sample was made of naive CD4+ T cells from PBMCs. Regarding subset: CD45RA+ positively selected. This sequence originates from a man aged 18-30 years in good health. Some clones in this sample may be carry-over from other donors' samples. CDR3 coding DNA: TGTGCCAGCTCACCCACCCAGGGGGCGGGTCAGCCCCAGCATTTT. Protein product: CASSPTQGAGQPQHF.